Listed below are T cell receptor beta chains from one sample, sequenced in a study of CD8+CD57+ T cells in acquired aplastic anemia. TCRdb re-analysed the reads in MiXCR, keeping a single row per CDR3 protein. Among about 40,000 distinct CDR3 sequences listed, approximately 63% were seen once. The sample comprised sorted CD4+, CD8+, or CD8+CD57+ T cells (not recorded which) from PBMCs. Source of these receptors: a human donor with aplastic anemia. CDR3s leave out the opening cysteine and the closing phenylalanine or tryptophan.

V	J	CDR3
TRBV25-1	TRBJ2-1	ASSLWGSLSEQF
TRBV10-3	TRBJ2-1	AISEGNEQF
TRBV6-1	TRBJ2-1	ASSEAGGYNEQF
TRBV20-1	TRBJ1-5	SEGVSGNQPQH
TRBV7-8	TRBJ2-5	ASSQTGDGLETQY
TRBV20-1	TRBJ1-5	SARVGQGNQPQH
TRBV3-1	TRBJ1-6	ASSLAGGGSPLH
TRBV18	TRBJ2-5	ASSPREQGGETQY
TRBV7-9	TRBJ2-1	ASSSRGQSSYNEQF
TRBV29-1	TRBJ2-5	SAHRDVDHGVF
TRBV5-1	TRBJ2-7	ASSRGIYEQY
TRBV24-1	TRBJ1-6	ATSEGDIHRGSPLH
TRBV20-1	TRBJ1-4	SANPGGAEKLF
TRBV19	TRBJ2-1	ATGIAGGPQF
TRBV15	TRBJ1-1	ATSREGTEAF
TRBV5-6	TRBJ1-6	ASSSLTGGGSPLH
TRBV15	TRBJ2-6	ATSGTASGANVLT
TRBV11-2	TRBJ2-7	ASSSSQGGTYEQY
TRBV7-9	TRBJ1-5	ASSLGHLNQPQH
TRBV7-9	TRBJ2-5	ATQDSQETQY
TRBV19	TRBJ1-1	ASSIDRGNTEAF
TRBV10-3	TRBJ2-7	AISESRGGPYEQY
TRBV4-1	TRBJ1-5	ASSQDWRGANNQPQH
TRBV10-3	TRBJ2-2	AIRGPTANTGELF
TRBV19	TRBJ2-3	ASSIGTANTDTQY
TRBV2	TRBJ2-7	ASSEYEQY
TRBV20-1	TRBJ2-5	SAPGLKTQY
TRBV25-1	TRBJ2-3	ASSASSTDTQY
TRBV20-1	TRBJ2-3	SARESDTQY
TRBV19	TRBJ2-3	ASRGLAVTDTQY
TRBV7-3	TRBJ2-5	ASRTAGTQY
TRBV2	TRBJ2-7	ASSAMQGGEQY
TRBV19	TRBJ2-7	ASSMGYGVSYEQY
TRBV11-3	TRBJ2-1	ASSLDQQNNEQF
TRBV5-4	TRBJ2-6	ASSSRDSRLSGANVLT
TRBV10-2	TRBJ2-7	ASSAWTSGMVSYEQY
TRBV6-5	TRBJ2-5	ASSDSTGVGETQY
TRBV20-1	TRBJ2-7	SARNPGQTYEQY
TRBV6-1	TRBJ1-6	ASSEAGEQTGNSPLH
TRBV4-1	TRBJ2-7	ASSQENLVLSYEQY
TRBV29-1	TRBJ1-6	SVQKNGNSPLH
TRBV15	TRBJ1-6	ATSREDRGSSPLH
TRBV19	TRBJ1-2	ASTSYPLGYT
TRBV10-2	TRBJ2-7	ASSVGFDEQY
TRBV24-1	TRBJ2-5	ATSREVSETQY
TRBV15	TRBJ1-3	ATSRDRGNTIY
TRBV2	TRBJ2-1	ASSLGGLEQF
TRBV7-8	TRBJ1-6	ASSLLGSDSPLH
TRBV5-1	TRBJ2-7	ASSTTGGYEQY
TRBV15	TRBJ2-1	ATSREGQEYNEQF